A selection of T cell receptor beta chains follows, all from one sample in a study of glioma-infiltrating T cells after dendritic cell vaccination. TCRdb's copy holds only in-frame clones and misses some; the assay was immunoSEQ multiplex PCR. The sample includes approximately 22,000 clones, about four fifths seen only once; the top ten take 35% to 40%. Material: blood, obtained before dendritic cell vaccination. Source of these receptors: a human donor with glioblastoma. Both conserved end residues are trimmed from each CDR3. The D gene is left open where the match is weak.

CDR3 protein: ASSQDHYEQY
J gene: TRBJ2-7
CDR3 length: 10
V gene: TRBV14
D gene: NA

CDR3 protein: ASSIWKTSGRADYQETQY
J gene: TRBJ2-5
CDR3 length: 18
V gene: TRBV19
D gene: TRBD2

CDR3 protein: ASSLGLAGVRTGELF
J gene: TRBJ2-2
CDR3 length: 15
V gene: TRBV5-6
D gene: TRBD2

CDR3 protein: ASSYPPFPPQH
J gene: TRBJ1-5
CDR3 length: 11
V gene: TRBV6-5
D gene: NA

CDR3 protein: ASSLNIRNTEAF
J gene: TRBJ1-1
CDR3 length: 12
V gene: TRBV7-2
D gene: NA

CDR3 protein: ASSGRGGTYEQY
J gene: TRBJ2-7
CDR3 length: 12
V gene: TRBV7-2
D gene: TRBD2

CDR3 protein: ASSRPGLAGGPSGTDTQY
J gene: TRBJ2-3
CDR3 length: 18
V gene: TRBV4-2
D gene: TRBD2

CDR3 protein: ASSFTGDEQY
J gene: TRBJ2-7
CDR3 length: 10
V gene: TRBV5-1
D gene: NA

CDR3 protein: ASSPSLLAGESGELF
J gene: TRBJ2-2
CDR3 length: 15
V gene: TRBV4-2
D gene: TRBD2

CDR3 protein: ASSSRTGASQNYGYT
J gene: TRBJ1-2
CDR3 length: 15
V gene: TRBV5-1
D gene: TRBD1

CDR3 protein: ASSSLTSTDTQY
J gene: TRBJ2-3
CDR3 length: 12
V gene: TRBV19
D gene: NA

CDR3 protein: ASSKRQEANYGYT
J gene: TRBJ1-2
CDR3 length: 13
V gene: TRBV4-1
D gene: NA

CDR3 protein: ASSDSTSEWNNYNEQF
J gene: TRBJ2-1
CDR3 length: 16
V gene: TRBV28
D gene: TRBD2

CDR3 protein: ASSLNRGEQY
J gene: TRBJ2-7
CDR3 length: 10
V gene: TRBV7-6
D gene: TRBD1

CDR3 protein: ASKSGRRPGELF
J gene: TRBJ2-2
CDR3 length: 12
V gene: TRBV6-6
D gene: TRBD2

CDR3 protein: ASSLFSRGVTEAF
J gene: TRBJ1-1
CDR3 length: 13
V gene: TRBV27
D gene: TRBD1

CDR3 protein: ASSVATSGRLAGELF
J gene: TRBJ2-2
CDR3 length: 15
V gene: TRBV9
D gene: TRBD2

CDR3 protein: ASSHGDREATEAF
J gene: TRBJ1-1
CDR3 length: 13
V gene: TRBV5-1
D gene: TRBD1

CDR3 protein: SVGTGGIYNEQF
J gene: TRBJ2-1
CDR3 length: 12
V gene: TRBV29-1
D gene: TRBD1

CDR3 protein: ASSLVRENEQY
J gene: NA
CDR3 length: 11
V gene: TRBV5-1
D gene: NA

CDR3 protein: ASSAGGSGGYEQY
J gene: NA
CDR3 length: 13
V gene: TRBV9
D gene: NA

CDR3 protein: ASSPSYGAGGYT
J gene: TRBJ1-2
CDR3 length: 12
V gene: TRBV19
D gene: NA

CDR3 protein: ASSLLFPGLAGTGELF
J gene: TRBJ2-2
CDR3 length: 16
V gene: TRBV27
D gene: TRBD2

CDR3 protein: ASSAGTTYGYT
J gene: TRBJ1-2
CDR3 length: 11
V gene: TRBV9
D gene: NA

CDR3 protein: ASSLVSRPYNEQF
J gene: TRBJ2-1
CDR3 length: 13
V gene: TRBV28
D gene: NA

CDR3 protein: ASSLVAGSGELF
J gene: TRBJ2-2
CDR3 length: 12
V gene: TRBV7-7
D gene: NA

CDR3 protein: ASSEKIGYGYT
J gene: TRBJ1-2
CDR3 length: 11
V gene: TRBV6-4
D gene: NA

CDR3 protein: ASSSGGNEQY
J gene: TRBJ2-7
CDR3 length: 10
V gene: TRBV5-5
D gene: NA

CDR3 protein: ASSEHATPAYGYT
J gene: TRBJ1-2
CDR3 length: 13
V gene: TRBV2
D gene: NA

CDR3 protein: ASSYGLLWDTQY
J gene: TRBJ2-3
CDR3 length: 12
V gene: TRBV6-1
D gene: NA

CDR3 protein: ASSLAPAENPQAF
J gene: TRBJ1-1
CDR3 length: 13
V gene: TRBV5-1
D gene: NA

CDR3 protein: SGARDIIGQF
J gene: TRBJ2-1
CDR3 length: 10
V gene: TRBV29-1
D gene: NA

CDR3 protein: ASSPQPTSGPYEQY
J gene: TRBJ2-7
CDR3 length: 14
V gene: TRBV4-2
D gene: TRBD2

CDR3 protein: ASSLVSQGWLDEQY
J gene: TRBJ2-7
CDR3 length: 14
V gene: TRBV7-8
D gene: NA

CDR3 protein: ASSQDRGPTAQY
J gene: TRBJ2-5
CDR3 length: 12
V gene: TRBV4-1
D gene: TRBD1

CDR3 protein: ASSRDTYSTDTQY
J gene: TRBJ2-3
CDR3 length: 13
V gene: TRBV6-7
D gene: NA

CDR3 protein: ASSYSTSEQY
J gene: TRBJ2-7
CDR3 length: 10
V gene: TRBV6-5
D gene: NA

CDR3 protein: ASYSGTLQETQY
J gene: TRBJ2-5
CDR3 length: 12
V gene: TRBV6-6
D gene: TRBD2

CDR3 protein: ASSGQGPDTQY
J gene: TRBJ2-3
CDR3 length: 11
V gene: TRBV6-5
D gene: TRBD1

CDR3 protein: ASSFSVGELF
J gene: TRBJ2-2
CDR3 length: 10
V gene: TRBV11-2
D gene: NA

CDR3 protein: ASSDYRSNQPQH
J gene: TRBJ1-5
CDR3 length: 12
V gene: TRBV6-5
D gene: NA

CDR3 protein: ATSRDEGGGSSYNEQF
J gene: TRBJ2-1
CDR3 length: 16
V gene: TRBV15
D gene: NA

CDR3 protein: ASSTDRGTNQPQH
J gene: TRBJ1-5
CDR3 length: 13
V gene: TRBV19
D gene: TRBD1

CDR3 protein: ASGKGETSNSDTQY
J gene: TRBJ2-3
CDR3 length: 14
V gene: TRBV19
D gene: NA

CDR3 protein: ASSQDPYRDTGELF
J gene: TRBJ2-2
CDR3 length: 14
V gene: TRBV7-9
D gene: NA

CDR3 protein: ATRLAGGYEQY
J gene: TRBJ2-7
CDR3 length: 11
V gene: TRBV6-1
D gene: TRBD2

CDR3 protein: ASSLGGLAGGPATDTQY
J gene: TRBJ2-3
CDR3 length: 17
V gene: TRBV11-2
D gene: TRBD2

CDR3 protein: ASSPRGVAAGGPSLEQF
J gene: TRBJ2-1
CDR3 length: 17
V gene: TRBV14
D gene: TRBD2

CDR3 protein: ASSLFVAGGPGGANVLT
J gene: TRBJ2-6
CDR3 length: 17
V gene: TRBV5-6
D gene: TRBD2

CDR3 protein: ASSVMGAGEAF
J gene: TRBJ1-1
CDR3 length: 11
V gene: TRBV7-9
D gene: NA

CDR3 protein: ASSEQSLGYYGYT
J gene: TRBJ1-2
CDR3 length: 13
V gene: TRBV10-2
D gene: NA

CDR3 protein: ASSPDFRTSISGTQY
J gene: TRBJ2-3
CDR3 length: 15
V gene: TRBV5-1
D gene: TRBD2

CDR3 protein: ASSRSSGRDIQY
J gene: TRBJ2-4
CDR3 length: 12
V gene: TRBV18
D gene: TRBD2

CDR3 protein: ASQRGLQETQY
J gene: TRBJ2-5
CDR3 length: 11
V gene: TRBV2
D gene: NA

CDR3 protein: ASSPTGILTADTQY
J gene: TRBJ2-3
CDR3 length: 14
V gene: TRBV28
D gene: NA

CDR3 protein: SVEGTGDQNYYEQY
J gene: TRBJ2-7
CDR3 length: 14
V gene: TRBV29-1
D gene: TRBD1

CDR3 protein: ASSSKVGVAGSTDTQY
J gene: TRBJ2-3
CDR3 length: 16
V gene: TRBV7-8
D gene: TRBD2